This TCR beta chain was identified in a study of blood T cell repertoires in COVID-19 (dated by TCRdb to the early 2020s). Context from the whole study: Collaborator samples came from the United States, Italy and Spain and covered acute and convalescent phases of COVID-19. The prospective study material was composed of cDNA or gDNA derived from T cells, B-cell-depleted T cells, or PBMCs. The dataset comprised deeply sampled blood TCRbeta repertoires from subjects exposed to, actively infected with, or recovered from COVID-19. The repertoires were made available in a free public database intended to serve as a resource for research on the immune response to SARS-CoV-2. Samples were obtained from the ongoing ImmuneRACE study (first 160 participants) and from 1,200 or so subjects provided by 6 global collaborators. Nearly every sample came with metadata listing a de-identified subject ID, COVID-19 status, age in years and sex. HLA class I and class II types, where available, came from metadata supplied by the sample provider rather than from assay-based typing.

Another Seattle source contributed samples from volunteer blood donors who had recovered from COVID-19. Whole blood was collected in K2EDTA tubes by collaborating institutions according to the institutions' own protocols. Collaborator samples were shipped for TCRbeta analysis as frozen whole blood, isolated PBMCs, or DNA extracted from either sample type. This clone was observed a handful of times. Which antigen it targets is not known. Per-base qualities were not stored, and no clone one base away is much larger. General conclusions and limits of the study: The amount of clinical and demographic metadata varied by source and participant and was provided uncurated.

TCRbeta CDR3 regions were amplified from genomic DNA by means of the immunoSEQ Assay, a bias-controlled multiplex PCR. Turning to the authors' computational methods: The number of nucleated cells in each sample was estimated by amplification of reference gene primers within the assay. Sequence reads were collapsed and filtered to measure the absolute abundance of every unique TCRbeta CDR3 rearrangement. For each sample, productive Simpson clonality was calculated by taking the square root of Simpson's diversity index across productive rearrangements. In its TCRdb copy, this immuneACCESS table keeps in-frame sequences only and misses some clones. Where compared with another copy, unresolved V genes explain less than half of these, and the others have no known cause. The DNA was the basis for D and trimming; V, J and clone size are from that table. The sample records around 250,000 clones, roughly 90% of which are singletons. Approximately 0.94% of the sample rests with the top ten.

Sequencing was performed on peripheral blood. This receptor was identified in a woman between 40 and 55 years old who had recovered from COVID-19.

In nucleotides, the sequence is TGCAGCGTTGAAGAGGGGACAGGGTACCACGAGCAGTACTTC. Its protein reads: CSVEEGTGYHEQYF. The chain employs TRBV29-1 and TRBJ2-7; a stretch of 9 junction bases matches TRBD1. The CDR3, cysteine through phenylalanine, is 14 amino acids long. Just the 42-base CDR3 DNA is kept, in frame starting at base 1. Germline trimming: 0 bases from V, 5 bases from J; junction bases outside gene matches: 5. The CDR1 and CDR2 encoded by the germline V gene are SQVTM and ANQGSEA.